These 27 T cell receptor beta chains were all obtained from the same sample, sequenced in a study of identical twins. TCRdb itself ran the 5' RACE reads through MiXCR, one entry per CDR3 protein. Among 250,000 or so distinct CDR3 sequences listed, 7.5% were seen once. The same specimen was also included in a second study, on yellow fever vaccine responses in identical twins.

The specimen was CD8+ T cells sorted from blood. These receptor sequences come from a woman under 30 in good health.

The chain links TRBV5-5 to TRBJ1-4; no firm D call. V lost 4 bases to trimming and J lost 8 bases, with 12 bases between them. The germline gives CDR1 SGHKS, CDR2 YYEKEE (reference sequence). The CDR3 is made up of 13 amino acids. CDR3 residues: CASSLDFREKLFF. The CDR3 nucleotides are TGTGCCAGCAGCCTAGATTTCAGGGAAAAACTGTTTTTT.

At least ten counts were recorded for this clonotype. The chain employs TRBV5-5 and TRBJ1-2; no reliable D call. The CDR3 contains 13 residues. The V end lost 4 bases, the J end lost 2 bases, and 9 bases lay between the germline ends. Germline loops: CDR1 SGHKS, CDR2 YYEKEE (reference sequence). CDR3 DNA sequence: TGTGCCAGCAGCGTGGGATTGAACTATGGCTACACCTTC. Translation: CASSVGLNYGYTF.

In DNA form, the CDR3 reads TGCGCCAGCAGTCTCCCGACAGGGCGGTTGAAGTCCTACGAGCAGTACGTC. Protein: CASSLPTGRLKSYEQYV. The V call is TRBV23-1, the J call TRBJ2-7; 7 bases line up with TRBD1. TRBV23-1 is known as an ORF, though its function is uncertain. V shed 4 bases and J 1 base; nucleotides not matched to a gene: 13. The CDR3 extends over 17 amino acids.

Written as DNA, the CDR3 is TGCAGCGTAACCACCCTTTGGGGGGGCTCCTACGAGCAGTACTTC. This encodes CSVTTLWGGSYEQYF. The chain links TRBV29-1 to TRBJ2-7, with 7 bases matching TRBD2. Germline trimming cut 6 bases from V and 0 bases from J; bases unmatched to any gene: 11. CDR3 size: 15 residues. Per germline, CDR1 SQVTM and CDR2 ANQGSEA.

J is TRBJ2-7 and V is TRBV18; D uncertain. Trimming removed 2 bases from V and 3 bases from J, with 8 bases in between. The CDR3 is 13 residues long. Germline CDR1 is KGHSH and CDR2 is LQKENI. DNA of the CDR3: TGTGCCAGCTCACCAAACCGGTTCTACGAGCAGTACGTC. Translation: CASSPNRFYEQYV.

V is TRBV7-8 and J is TRBJ2-5; 10 positions match TRBD2. CDR3 length: 14 amino acids. The germline gives CDR1 SGHVS, CDR2 FQNEAQ. V shed 5 bases and J 3 bases; nucleotides not matched to a gene: 3. CDR3: CASSQLAGKETQYF. The DNA of the CDR3 is TGTGCCAGCAGCCAACTAGCGGGAAAAGAGACCCAGTACTTC.

This clonotype showed up many times. The J gene is TRBJ2-1, the V gene TRBV11-1; 7 bases are a match to TRBD2. J gave up 2 bases and V 2 bases, and 12 bases lay outside the gene matches. Germline values: CDR1 SGHAT, CDR2 FQDESV (reference sequence). The CDR3 loop spans 18 amino acids. CDR3: CASSLPTASSGAYNEQFF. Here the CDR3 DNA reads TGTGCCAGCAGCTTACCAACAGCCTCAAGCGGGGCCTACAATGAGCAGTTCTTC.

This clonotype was counted many times. This sequence joins TRBV3-1 and TRBJ2-1; tentatively, D is TRBD2 (6 bases). Trimming took 6 bases from V and 5 from J, leaving 17 bases between them. In germline, CDR1 is LGHDT, CDR2 YNNKEL (reference sequence). The CDR3 has 15 amino acids. CDR3 in DNA: TGTGCCAGCAGTCTAACCCGGGGGTCCGACAATGAGCAGTTCTTC. It translates to CASSLTRGSDNEQFF.

The chain combines TRBV4-1 with TRBJ2-7; possible D gene TRBD2, 5 bases. V lost 1 base to trimming and J lost 0 bases, with 10 bases between them. The CDR3 contains 15 residues. Germline loops: CDR1 MGHRA, CDR2 YSYEKL. CDR3 sequence: CASSQGTSSSYEQYV. CDR3 DNA sequence: TGCGCCAGCAGCCAAGGGACTTCTAGCTCCTACGAGCAGTACGTC.

This clonotype showed up many times. The chain employs TRBV10-3 and TRBJ2-3; D may be TRBD1 or TRBD2 (6 bases each). Deletions cut 2 bases from V and 2 bases from J, with 11 bases between. The germline V gene has CDR1 ENHRY and CDR2 SYGVKD. This CDR3 spans 15 amino acids. CDR3 region: CAISERGTYTDTQYF. Here the CDR3 DNA reads TGTGCCATCAGTGAGAGGGGGACTTACACAGATACGCAGTATTTT.

This chain uses TRBV10-2 with TRBJ2-7; 7 nucleotides line up with TRBD1. Germline V gene sequence: CDR1 WSHSY, CDR2 SAAADI. The CDR3 extends over 13 amino acids. The junction had 8 bases not matched to a gene; V was cut back by 8 bases and J by 4 bases. DNA for the CDR3: TGCGCCAGCGCAGGGGGAGAGAGATACGAGCAGTACTTC. Protein: CASAGGERYEQYF.

In this sample, this clonotype turned up a few times. The V call is TRBV6-1, the J call TRBJ2-1; 8 bases map to TRBD2. The CDR3 sequence is 15 residues long. J was trimmed by 2 bases and V by 5 bases; bases with no gene match: 5. Germline CDR1 MNHNS, CDR2 SASEGT. The CDR3 reads CASSPTSEPYNEQFF. The CDR3 nucleotides are TGTGCCAGCAGTCCGACTAGCGAGCCCTACAATGAGCAGTTCTTC.

This clonotype was found many times. This chain links TRBV28 with TRBJ2-5; 8 bases map to TRBD2. The CDR3 runs 16 residues. Trimming removed 4 bases from V and 0 bases from J; junction bases left unmatched: 7. Germline V gene data show CDR1 as MDHEN and CDR2 as SYDVKM. The CDR3 protein is CASSSAGGADQETQYF. In DNA, the CDR3 is TGTGCCAGCAGTTCGGCCGGGGGGGCCGACCAAGAGACCCAGTACTTC.

This clonotype was counted only a few times. The J gene is TRBJ2-2, the V gene TRBV5-6, with TRBD1 matching over 7 bases. The CDR3 sequence is 13 residues long. Germline CDR1 is SGHDT and CDR2 is YYEEEE. V lost 4 bases to trimming and J lost 7 bases; unmatched junction nucleotides: 4. CDR3 nucleotides: TGTGCCAGCAGCCAACAGGGGCACGGGGAGCTGTTTTTT. Residues: CASSQQGHGELFF.

J is TRBJ2-2 and V is TRBV7-6; D remains ambiguous. V lost 0 bases, J lost 0 bases, and 8 bases lay in between. This CDR3 has 16 residues. Per the germline V gene, CDR1 is SGHVS and CDR2 is FNYEAQ. The CDR3 DNA follows: TGTGCCAGCAGCTTAGCGGAACGGACGAACACCGGGGAGCTGTTTTTT. It codes for CASSLAERTNTGELFF. Combining the CDR3 with reference TRBV7-6 and TRBJ2-2 gives the whole variable domain GAGVSQSPRYKVTKRGQDVALRCDPISGHVSLYWYRQALGQGPEFLTYFNYEAQQDKSGLPNDRFSAERPEGSISTLTIQRTEQRDSAMYRCASSLAERTNTGELFFGEGSRLTVL.

In its sample, this clonotype was seen a few times. The V gene is TRBV20-1, the J gene TRBJ2-3; D perhaps matches TRBD1 (5 bases). The germline V gene encodes CDR1 DFQATT and CDR2 SNEGSKA (reference sequence). The V end lost 3 bases, the J end lost 11 bases, and 21 bases lay between the germline ends. The CDR3 is 14 residues long. The CDR3 bases are TGCAGTGCTAGCGAGACAGTGTCTGGGGTAAGGCAGTATTTT. It yields the protein CSASETVSGVRQYF.

Only a few counts were recorded for this clonotype. The chain recombines TRBV7-8 with TRBJ2-5, with 7 bases lining up with TRBD1. Germline assignment: CDR1 SGHVS and CDR2 FQNEAQ. This CDR3 region has 14 residues. After removal of 2 bases from V and 11 bases from J, the junction contained 11 bases not matched to a gene. The CDR3 region is CASSLRDSGGPQYF. CDR3 sequence (DNA): TGTGCCAGCAGCTTAAGGGACAGTGGTGGCCCACAGTACTTC.

This clonotype showed up just a few times. The genes are TRBV28 and TRBJ2-7, with 10 bases identical to TRBD1. The CDR3 has 14 residues. The germline V gene has CDR1 MDHEN and CDR2 SYDVKM. The V and J ends lost 7 bases and 7 bases, in that order; junction bases with no gene match: 10. CDR3 coding DNA: TGTGCCAGCATTCGACAGGGGGCGCGTCGAGAGCAGTACTTC. It is translated as CASIRQGARREQYF.

Many counts were recorded for this clonotype. The J gene is TRBJ2-1, the V gene TRBV27; 7 nucleotides agree with TRBD2. V shed 6 bases, J shed 1 base, and the junction held 6 bases outside the gene matches. Germline V lookup: CDR1 MNHEY, CDR2 SMNVEV (reference sequence). The CDR3 loop spans 15 amino acids. For the CDR3, the DNA is TGTGCCAGCAGCAGTCCTAGCGGTTCCTACAATGAGCAGTTCTTC. Its translation is CASSSPSGSYNEQFF.

Many counts were recorded for this clonotype. CDR3 in DNA: TGCGCCAGCAGCCTAGGACTAGCGGGGTTATGGACAGATACGCAGTATTTT. Its translation is CASSLGLAGLWTDTQYF. The V gene is TRBV5-1, the J gene TRBJ2-3; 12 nucleotides line up with TRBD2. The V segment lost 4 bases and the J segment 3 bases; nucleotides outside the gene matches: 9. The CDR3 sequence is 17 residues long. Germline CDR1 SGHRS, CDR2 YFSETQ.

This clonotype was seen a handful of times. This chain uses TRBV4-2 with TRBJ2-2; 11 bases are shared with TRBD1. The CDR3 has 19 residues. The V and J ends lost 2 bases and 2 bases, in that order; junction bases with no gene match: 10. CDR1 LGHNA and CDR2 YNFKEQ come from the germline V gene. The CDR3 protein is CASSQPSGTGGFNTGELFF. CDR3 sequence (DNA): TGTGCCAGCAGCCAACCGTCCGGGACAGGGGGTTTCAACACCGGGGAGCTGTTTTTT.

This clonotype has just a few counts. This chain uses TRBV25-1 with TRBJ1-1; perhaps TRBD1 as D (5 bases). V was shortened by 6 bases and J by 7 bases, with 24 bases between the two germline ends. This CDR3 comprises 16 residues. Germline loops: CDR1 MGHDK, CDR2 SYGVNS. The CDR3 loop is CASRPRAKGFYDEAFF. In nucleotides, the CDR3 is TGTGCCAGCAGACCAAGGGCCAAGGGGTTCTACGATGAAGCTTTCTTT.

Only a few counts were recorded for this clonotype. The chain couples TRBV7-8 to TRBJ1-6; 7 bases line up with TRBD1. V gave up 4 bases and J gave up 0 bases; unmatched junction bases: 6. The germline CDR1 and CDR2 sequences are SGHVS and FQNEAQ. There are 17 residues in the CDR3. The CDR3 DNA is TGTGCCAGCAGCTCATCAGGGGGGAGCTCCTATAATTCACCCCTCCACTTT. This gives the protein CASSSSGGSSYNSPLHF.

This clonotype was found a few times. The J gene is TRBJ2-3, the V gene TRBV4-1; 9 bases are a match to TRBD2. The CDR3 loop spans 16 amino acids. The germline gives CDR1 MGHRA, CDR2 YSYEKL. V lost 0 bases to trimming and J lost 1 base; unmatched junction nucleotides: 2. The CDR3 DNA is TGCGCCAGCAGCCAAGAGCAGCGGGGGGGCACAGATACGCAGTATTTT. Residues: CASSQEQRGGTDTQYF.

This clonotype was recorded many times. The V gene is TRBV10-3, the J gene TRBJ2-7; TRBD1 might be the D (6 bases). The CDR3 is 17 residues long. The germline gives CDR1 ENHRY, CDR2 SYGVKD. Between the trimmed V and J ends, which lost 9 bases and 0 bases, there was a span of 24 bases. The CDR3: CAMDPDSGTPSSYEQYF. The DNA for the CDR3 is TGTGCCATGGACCCGGACTCCGGGACACCGAGCTCCTACGAGCAGTACTTC.

This clonotype was recorded a few times. The chain has TRBV29-1 and TRBJ2-3; D not certain. There are 13 residues in the CDR3. CDR1 is SQVTM, CDR2 ANQGSEA, per germline. Trimming shortened V by 2 bases and J by 6 bases, and 12 bases separated the two germline ends. CDR3 sequence: CSVENYLWDTQYF. The DNA for the CDR3 is TGCAGCGTTGAAAATTATTTGTGGGATACGCAGTATTTT.

This rearrangement joins TRBV12-3 or TRBV12-4 to TRBJ1-2, with 7 bases matching TRBD1. Losses at the gene ends were 5 bases for V and 0 bases for J; bases not matched to a gene: 6. CDR3 length equals 15 residues. CDR3 DNA: TGTGCCAGCAGTCTCCGGGACAGCCCTAACTATGGCTACACCTTC. Translating it yields CASSLRDSPNYGYTF.